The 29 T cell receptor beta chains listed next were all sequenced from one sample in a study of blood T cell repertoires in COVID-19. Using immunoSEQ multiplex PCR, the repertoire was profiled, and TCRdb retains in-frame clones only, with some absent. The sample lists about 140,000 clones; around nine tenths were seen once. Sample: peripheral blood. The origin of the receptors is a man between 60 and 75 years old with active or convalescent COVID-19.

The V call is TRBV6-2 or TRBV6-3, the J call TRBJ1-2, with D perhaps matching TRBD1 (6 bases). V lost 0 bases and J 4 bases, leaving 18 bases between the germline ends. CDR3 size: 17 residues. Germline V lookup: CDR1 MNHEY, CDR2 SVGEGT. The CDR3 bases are TGTGCCAGCAGTTACTCAACCGGGACAAGGGGGTCCTATGGCTACACCTTC. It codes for CASSYSTGTRGSYGYTF.

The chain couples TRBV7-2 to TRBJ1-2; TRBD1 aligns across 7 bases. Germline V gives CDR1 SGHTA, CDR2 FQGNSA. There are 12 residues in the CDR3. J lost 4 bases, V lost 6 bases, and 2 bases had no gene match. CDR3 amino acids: CASRPGGYGYTF. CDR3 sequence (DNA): TGTGCCAGCAGACCAGGGGGCTATGGCTACACCTTC.

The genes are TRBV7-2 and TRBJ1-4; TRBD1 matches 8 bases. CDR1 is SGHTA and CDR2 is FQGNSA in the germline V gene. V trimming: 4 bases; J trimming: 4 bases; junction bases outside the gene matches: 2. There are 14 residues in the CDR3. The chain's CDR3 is CASSYRGNNEKLFF. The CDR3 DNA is TGTGCCAGCAGCTACAGGGGGAATAATGAAAAACTGTTTTTT.

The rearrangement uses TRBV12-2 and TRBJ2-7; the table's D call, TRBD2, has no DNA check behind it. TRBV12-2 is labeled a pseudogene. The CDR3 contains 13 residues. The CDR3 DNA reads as TGTGCAAGTCGATGCGTGAGCTCCTACGAGCAGTACTTC. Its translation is CASRCVSSYEQYF.

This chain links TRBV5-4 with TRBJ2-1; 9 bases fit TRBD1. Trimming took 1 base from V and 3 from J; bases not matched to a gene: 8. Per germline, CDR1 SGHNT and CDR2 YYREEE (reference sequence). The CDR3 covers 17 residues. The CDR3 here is CASSLFPRDRVYNEQFF. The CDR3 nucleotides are TGTGCCAGCAGCTTGTTTCCCCGGGACAGGGTCTACAATGAGCAGTTCTTC.

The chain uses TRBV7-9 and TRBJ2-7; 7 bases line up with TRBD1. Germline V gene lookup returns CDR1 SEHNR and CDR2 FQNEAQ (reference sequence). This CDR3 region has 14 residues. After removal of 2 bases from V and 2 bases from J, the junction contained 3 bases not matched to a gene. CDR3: CASSLKQGPYEQYF. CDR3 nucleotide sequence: TGTGCCAGCAGCTTAAAACAGGGGCCCTACGAGCAGTACTTC.

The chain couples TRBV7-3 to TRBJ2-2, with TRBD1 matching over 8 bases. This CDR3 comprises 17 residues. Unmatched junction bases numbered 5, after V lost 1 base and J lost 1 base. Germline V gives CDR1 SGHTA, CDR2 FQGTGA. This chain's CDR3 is CASSLIRGTGNTGELFF. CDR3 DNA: TGTGCCAGCAGCTTAATTCGTGGGACAGGGAACACCGGGGAGCTGTTTTTT.

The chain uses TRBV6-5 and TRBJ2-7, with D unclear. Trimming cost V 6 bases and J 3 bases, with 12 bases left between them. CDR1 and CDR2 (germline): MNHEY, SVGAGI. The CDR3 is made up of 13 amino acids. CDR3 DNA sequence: TGTGCCAGCAGCCTAAGGAGTTTCTACGAGCAGTACTTC. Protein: CASSLRSFYEQYF.

This chain's CDR3 is CATSNRGLENTEAFF. The CDR3 region has the DNA TGTGCCACCTCGAACAGGGGGCTGGAGAACACTGAAGCTTTCTTT. The chain is built from TRBV24-1 and TRBJ1-1; 9 bases align to TRBD1. Germline trimming cut 9 bases from V and 1 base from J; bases unmatched to any gene: 8. The CDR3 sequence is 15 residues long. From germline, CDR1 is KGHDR and CDR2 SFDVKD.

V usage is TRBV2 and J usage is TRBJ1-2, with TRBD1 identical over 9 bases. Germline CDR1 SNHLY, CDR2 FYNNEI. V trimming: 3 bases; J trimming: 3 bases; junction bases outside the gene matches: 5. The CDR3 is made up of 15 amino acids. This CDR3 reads CASSEAQGAYYGYTF. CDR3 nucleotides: TGTGCCAGCAGTGAGGCACAGGGGGCCTACTATGGCTACACCTTC. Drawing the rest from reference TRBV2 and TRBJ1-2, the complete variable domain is EPEVTQTPSHQVTQMGQEVILRCVPISNHLYFYWYRQILGQKVEFLVSFYNNEISEKSEIFDDQFSVERPDGSNFTLKIRSTKLEDSAMYFCASSEAQGAYYGYTFGSGTRLTVV.

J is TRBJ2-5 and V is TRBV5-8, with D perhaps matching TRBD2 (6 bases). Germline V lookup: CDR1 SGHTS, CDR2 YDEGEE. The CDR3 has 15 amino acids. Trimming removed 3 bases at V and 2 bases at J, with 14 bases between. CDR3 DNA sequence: TGTGCCAGCAGCTCGCCGGGGAGCGGGCAAGAGACCCAGTACTTC. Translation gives CASSSPGSGQETQYF. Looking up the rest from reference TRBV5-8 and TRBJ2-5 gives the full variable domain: EAGVTQSPTHLIKTRGQQATLRCSPISGHTSVYWYQQALGLGLQFLLWYDEGEERNRGNFPPRFSGRQFPNYSSELNVNALELEDSALYLCASSSPGSGQETQYFGPGTRLLVL.

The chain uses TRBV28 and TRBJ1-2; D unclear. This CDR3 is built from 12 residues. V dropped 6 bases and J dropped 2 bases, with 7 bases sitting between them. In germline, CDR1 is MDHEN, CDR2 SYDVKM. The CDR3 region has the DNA TGTGCCAGCAGCCCACAAAACTATGGCTACACCTTC. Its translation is CASSPQNYGYTF.

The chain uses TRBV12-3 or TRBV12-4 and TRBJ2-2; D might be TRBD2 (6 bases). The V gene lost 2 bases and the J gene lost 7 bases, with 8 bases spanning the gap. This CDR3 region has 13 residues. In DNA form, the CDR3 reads TGTGCCAGCAGTTTATTGGGGGGCGGGGAGCTGTTTTTT. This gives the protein CASSLLGGGELFF.

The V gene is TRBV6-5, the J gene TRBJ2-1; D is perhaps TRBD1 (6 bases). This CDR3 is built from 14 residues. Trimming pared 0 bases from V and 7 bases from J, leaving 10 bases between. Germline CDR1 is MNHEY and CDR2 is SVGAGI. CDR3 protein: CASSYSRRGNEQFF. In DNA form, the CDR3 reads TGTGCCAGCAGTTACTCGCGCAGGGGAAATGAGCAGTTCTTC.

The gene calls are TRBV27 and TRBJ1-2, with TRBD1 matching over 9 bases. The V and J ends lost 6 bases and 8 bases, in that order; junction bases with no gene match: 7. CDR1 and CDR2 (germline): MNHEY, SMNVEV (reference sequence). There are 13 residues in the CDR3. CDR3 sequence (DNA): TGTGCCAGCAGCCACCGGGACAGGGAGGGCTACACCTTC. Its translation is CASSHRDREGYTF.

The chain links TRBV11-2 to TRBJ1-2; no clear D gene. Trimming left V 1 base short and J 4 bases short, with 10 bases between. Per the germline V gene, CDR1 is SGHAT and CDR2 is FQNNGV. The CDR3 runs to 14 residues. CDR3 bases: TGTGCCAGCAGCTTAGGTTCGGTGAGCTATGGCTACACCTTC. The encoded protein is CASSLGSVSYGYTF.

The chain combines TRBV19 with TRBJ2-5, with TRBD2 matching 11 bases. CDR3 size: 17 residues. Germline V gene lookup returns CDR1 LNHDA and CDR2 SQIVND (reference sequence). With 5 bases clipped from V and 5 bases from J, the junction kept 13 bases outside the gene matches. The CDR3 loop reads CASSSRKGVAGGETQYF. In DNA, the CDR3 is TGTGCCAGTAGTTCCCGCAAGGGGGTAGCGGGAGGGGAGACCCAGTACTTC.

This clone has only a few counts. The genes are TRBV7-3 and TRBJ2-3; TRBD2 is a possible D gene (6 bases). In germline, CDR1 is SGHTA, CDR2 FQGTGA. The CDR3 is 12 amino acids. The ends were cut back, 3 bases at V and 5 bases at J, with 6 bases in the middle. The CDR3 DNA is TGTGCCAGCAGCTTTAGCGGAGATACGCAGTATTTT. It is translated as CASSFSGDTQYF.

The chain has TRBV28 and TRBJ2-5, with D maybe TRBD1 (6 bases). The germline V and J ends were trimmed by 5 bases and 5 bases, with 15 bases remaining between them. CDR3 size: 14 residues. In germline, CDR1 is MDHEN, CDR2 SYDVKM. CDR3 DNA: TGTGCCAGCAGTCCCCCAGGACAGTTGGAGACCCAGTACTTC. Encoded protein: CASSPPGQLETQYF.

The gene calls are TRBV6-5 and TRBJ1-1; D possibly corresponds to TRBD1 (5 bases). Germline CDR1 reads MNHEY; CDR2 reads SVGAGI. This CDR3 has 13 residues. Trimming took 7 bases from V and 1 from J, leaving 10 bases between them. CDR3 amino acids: CASNNQGNTEAFF. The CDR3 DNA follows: TGTGCCAGCAATAACCAGGGGAACACTGAAGCTTTCTTT.

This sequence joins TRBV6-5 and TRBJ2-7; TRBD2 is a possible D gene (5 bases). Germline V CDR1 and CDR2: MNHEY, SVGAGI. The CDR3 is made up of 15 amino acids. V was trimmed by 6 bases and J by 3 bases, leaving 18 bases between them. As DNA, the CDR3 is TGTGCCAGCAGATCAGACCTCTGGGGAGTCTACGAGCAGTACTTC. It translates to CASRSDLWGVYEQYF.

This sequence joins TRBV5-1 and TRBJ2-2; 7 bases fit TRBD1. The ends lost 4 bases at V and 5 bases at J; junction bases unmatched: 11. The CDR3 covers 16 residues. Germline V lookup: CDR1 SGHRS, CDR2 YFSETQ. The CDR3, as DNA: TGCGCCAGCAGCCTTTCCCTGAGGGGGCGGACCGGGGAGCTGTTTTTT. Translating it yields CASSLSLRGRTGELFF.

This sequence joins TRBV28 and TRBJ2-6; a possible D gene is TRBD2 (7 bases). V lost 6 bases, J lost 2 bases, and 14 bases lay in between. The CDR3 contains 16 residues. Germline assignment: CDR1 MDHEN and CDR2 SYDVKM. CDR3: CASSNAGAAGANVLTF. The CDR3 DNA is TGTGCCAGCAGCAATGCGGGGGCGGCTGGGGCCAACGTCCTGACTTTC.

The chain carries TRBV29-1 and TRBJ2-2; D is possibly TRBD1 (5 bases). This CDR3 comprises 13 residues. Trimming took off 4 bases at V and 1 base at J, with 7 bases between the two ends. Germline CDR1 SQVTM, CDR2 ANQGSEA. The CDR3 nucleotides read TGCAGCGTTGGGCAGGGGAACACCGGGGAGCTGTTTTTT. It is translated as CSVGQGNTGELFF.

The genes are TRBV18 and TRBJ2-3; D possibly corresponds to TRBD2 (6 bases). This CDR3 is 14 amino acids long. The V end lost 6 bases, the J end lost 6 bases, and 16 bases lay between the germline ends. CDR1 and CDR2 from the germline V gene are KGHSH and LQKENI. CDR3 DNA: TGTGCCAGCTCTCCTCGACTAGGAGGGGATACGCAGTATTTT. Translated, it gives CASSPRLGGDTQYF.

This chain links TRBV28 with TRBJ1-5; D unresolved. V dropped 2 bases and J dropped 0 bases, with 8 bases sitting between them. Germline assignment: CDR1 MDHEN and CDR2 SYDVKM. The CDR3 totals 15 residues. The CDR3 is CASSLTRISNQPQHF. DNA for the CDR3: TGTGCCAGCAGTTTAACGAGAATTAGCAATCAGCCCCAGCATTTT.

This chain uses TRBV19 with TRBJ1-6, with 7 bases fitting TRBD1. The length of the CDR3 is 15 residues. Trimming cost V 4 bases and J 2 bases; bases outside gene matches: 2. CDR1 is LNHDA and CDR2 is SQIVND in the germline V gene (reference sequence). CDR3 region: CASSKGAAYNSPLHF. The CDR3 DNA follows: TGTGCCAGTAGTAAGGGGGCAGCCTATAATTCACCCCTCCACTTT.

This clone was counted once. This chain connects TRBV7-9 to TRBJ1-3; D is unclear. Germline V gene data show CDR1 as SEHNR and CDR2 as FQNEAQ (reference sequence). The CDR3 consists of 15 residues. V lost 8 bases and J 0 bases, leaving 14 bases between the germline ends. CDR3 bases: TGTGCCAGCGGGAGAGGAACACCCTCTGGAAACACCATATATTTT. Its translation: CASGRGTPSGNTIYF.

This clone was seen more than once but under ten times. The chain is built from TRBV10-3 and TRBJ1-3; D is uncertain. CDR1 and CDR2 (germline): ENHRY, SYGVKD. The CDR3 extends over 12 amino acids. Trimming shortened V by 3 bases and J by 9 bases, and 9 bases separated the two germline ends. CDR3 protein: CAISEGGGTIYF. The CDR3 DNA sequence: TGTGCCATCAGTGAAGGAGGAGGCACCATATATTTT.